The source of this T cell receptor (beta chain) is a study of cytomegalovirus exposure and HLA in healthy donors. The study, taken as a whole, reports: With later analysis, a missense DCLRE1C variant became linked to TCR beta V- and J-gene trimming.

Primers: 60 Vbeta forward and 13 Jbeta reverse. Libraries were prepared by immunoSEQ multiplex PCR; TCRdb keeps only in-frame clonotypes and omits some of them. Seen here are around 150,000 clones, roughly three quarters observed once, and the top ten hold about 4.5%. V lost 5 bases, J lost 6 bases, and 6 bases stayed unmatched. Germline V lookup: CDR1 SGHNT, CDR2 YENEEA. The CDR3 is made up of 15 amino acids. This clone came up once. The target antigen is unknown. Sequencing was done on a sample of PBMCs. The origin of this receptor is a man between 60 and 75 years old in good health and CMV-seronegative. The chain combines TRBV11-3 with TRBJ2-7; 14 nucleotides line up with TRBD2. For the CDR3, the DNA is TGTGCCAGCAGCAAGGGACTAGCGGGAGCCGGCGAGCAGTACTTC. This encodes CASSKGLAGAGEQYF.